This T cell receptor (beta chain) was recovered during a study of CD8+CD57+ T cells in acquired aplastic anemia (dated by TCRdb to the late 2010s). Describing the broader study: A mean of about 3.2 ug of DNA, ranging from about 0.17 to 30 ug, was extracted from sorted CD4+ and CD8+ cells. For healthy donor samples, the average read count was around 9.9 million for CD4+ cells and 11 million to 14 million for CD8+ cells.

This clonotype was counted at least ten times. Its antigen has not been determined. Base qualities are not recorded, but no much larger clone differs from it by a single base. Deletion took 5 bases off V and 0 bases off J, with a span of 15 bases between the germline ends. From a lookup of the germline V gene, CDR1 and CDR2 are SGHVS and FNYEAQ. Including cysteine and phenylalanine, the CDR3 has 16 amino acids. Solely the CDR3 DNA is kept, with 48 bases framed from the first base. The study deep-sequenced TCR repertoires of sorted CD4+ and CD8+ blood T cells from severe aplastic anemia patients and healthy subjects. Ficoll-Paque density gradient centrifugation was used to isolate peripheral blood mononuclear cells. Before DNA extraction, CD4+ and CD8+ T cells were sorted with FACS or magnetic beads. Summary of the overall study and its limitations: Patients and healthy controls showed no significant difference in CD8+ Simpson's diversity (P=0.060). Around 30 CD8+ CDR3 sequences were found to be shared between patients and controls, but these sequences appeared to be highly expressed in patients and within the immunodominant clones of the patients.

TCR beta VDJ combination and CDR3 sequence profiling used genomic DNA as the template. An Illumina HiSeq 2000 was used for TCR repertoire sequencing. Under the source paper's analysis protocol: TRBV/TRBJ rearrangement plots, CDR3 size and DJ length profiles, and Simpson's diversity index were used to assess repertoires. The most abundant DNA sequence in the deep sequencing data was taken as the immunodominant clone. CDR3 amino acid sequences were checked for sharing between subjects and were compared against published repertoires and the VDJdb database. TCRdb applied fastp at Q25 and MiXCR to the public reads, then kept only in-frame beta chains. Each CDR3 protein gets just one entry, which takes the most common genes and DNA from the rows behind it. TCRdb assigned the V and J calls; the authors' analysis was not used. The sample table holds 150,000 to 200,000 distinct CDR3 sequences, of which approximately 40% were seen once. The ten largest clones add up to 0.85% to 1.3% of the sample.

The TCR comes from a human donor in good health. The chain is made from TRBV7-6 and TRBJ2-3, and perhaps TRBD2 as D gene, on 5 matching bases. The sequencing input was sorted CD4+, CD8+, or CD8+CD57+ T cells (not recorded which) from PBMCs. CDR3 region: CASSLPGSASTDTQYF. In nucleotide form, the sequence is TGTGCCAGCAGCCTACCGGGGTCCGCCAGCACAGATACGCAGTATTTT.